Reported below is one T cell receptor beta chain. Its antigen is not known. The sample belongs to a study of CD8 T cells in ankylosing spondylitis. Overall study results and limits: Some motif variants had been reported before (in reactive arthritis synovial fluid and blood).

Each CDR3 protein gets one entry after TCRdb re-called the 5' RACE reads with MiXCR. The table lists 300,000 to 350,000 distinct CDR3 sequences, 20% of them singletons. Trimming took 3 bases from V and 3 from J; bases not matched to a gene: 18. CDR1 and CDR2 from the germline V gene are SGHAT and FQDESV (reference sequence). The CDR3 has 19 residues. Sequencing input: blood, either unsorted or a sorted T cell fraction (not recorded which). This TCR came from a female donor with ankylosing spondylitis or in good health (not recorded which). The rearrangement uses TRBV11-1 and TRBJ2-3; TRBD1 agrees at 7 bases. The CDR3 region has the DNA TGTGCCAGCAGCTTTCCTTCAGAGCCTCGACAGGGTAGGACAGATACGCAGTATTTT. This encodes CASSFPSEPRQGRTDTQYF.